There are a few counts of the clone carrying this T cell receptor (beta chain). Its antigen is as yet unknown. Sample time point: pre-sensitization, week 0. The treatment denotes: therapeutic diphenylcyclopropenone sensitization with weekly scalp DPC. These data come from a study of human T cells and chemical hapten exposure. Study results and caveats: DPC sensitization produced no change in TCRs with frequency above 1 in 1000.

The library attached unique molecular identifiers to individual cDNA molecules. TCRdb re-called the RACE reads with MiXCR, one entry per CDR3 protein. Among approximately 90,000 distinct CDR3 sequences listed, 7.5% to 9.5% were seen once. The specimen comprised whole blood, sampled in connection with sensitization to the hapten diphenylcyclopropenone (DPC). The sequence was collected from a man aged 35-49 years with alopecia areata. Some clones in this sample may be carry-over from other donors' samples.

This CDR3 reads CSVRTSGFHYEQYF. CDR3 bases: TGCAGTGTTCGGACTAGCGGGTTTCACTACGAGCAGTACTTC. The V and J genes are TRBV20-1 and TRBJ2-7, with 11 bases that match TRBD2. Germline CDR1 is DFQATT and CDR2 is SNEGSKA (reference sequence). The J segment lost 3 bases and the V segment lost 7 bases, leaving 8 bases of the junction unmatched. The CDR3 consists of 14 residues.